This TCR beta chain comes out of a study of blood T cells in healthy people across ages. General study results and limits: Investigators viewed diversity estimates from one million T cells as underestimates, the study reported. Per million T cells, TCR beta diversity dropped about linearly as age rose. Strong correlation existed between TCR beta diversity and naive T cell percentage. Aged donors had fewer naive CD4+ cells and lower diversity than long-lived donors.

The junction had 10 bases not matched to a gene; V was cut back by 3 bases and J by 10 bases. The CDR3 has 13 amino acids. Per germline, CDR1 DFQATT and CDR2 SNEGSKA (reference sequence). Regarding this clonotype: Antigen: not known.

A second PCR, run for roughly 6 to 11 cycles, used a sample-barcoded 5' primer plus a J-beta primer mix. TCRdb re-analysed the 5' RACE reads in MiXCR, keeping a single row per CDR3 protein. Of about 940,000 distinct CDR3 sequences detected, roughly 50% appear once; the ten largest clones hold around an eighth. The TCR sequence derives from a man in his thirties or forties in good health. The V gene is TRBV20-1, the J gene TRBJ2-7; the match to TRBD1 covers 9 bases. The sample taken for sequencing was blood. CDR3: CSASEGQGLAQYF. In nucleotides, the CDR3 is TGCAGTGCTAGTGAGGGACAGGGTTTGGCCCAGTACTTC.